A single sample is the source of the 10 T cell receptor beta chains below, sequenced in a study of PD-L1 blockade in urothelial cancer. Sequencing was performed with immunoSEQ multiplex PCR; in TCRdb, only in-frame clones are kept and a portion is missing. The sample records fewer than 80,000 clones, about four fifths being singletons. Indicated time point: pretreatment peripheral blood. The source was PBMCs, collected around atezolizumab (anti-PD-L1) treatment. The source is a man in his 70s with urothelial cancer.

This chain joins TRBV5-1 and TRBJ2-5; D may be TRBD2 (6 bases). Germline V gene lookup returns CDR1 SGHRS and CDR2 YFSETQ. V lost 0 bases, J lost 2 bases, and 17 bases lay in between. The CDR3 spans 17 residues. CDR3 region: CASSLALETSRQETQYF. CDR3 coding DNA: TGCGCCAGCAGCTTGGCCCTAGAGACTAGTCGTCAAGAGACCCAGTACTTC.

The chain has TRBV27 and TRBJ1-1, with D perhaps matching TRBD1 (5 bases). The V end was cut by 3 bases, the J end by 0 bases, with 11 bases between. Germline-derived CDR1 and CDR2 are MNHEY and SMNVEV (reference sequence). CDR3 length: 15 residues. Here the CDR3 DNA reads TGTGCCAGCAGTTTGCGACAGAGCATGAACACTGAAGCTTTCTTT. Protein: CASSLRQSMNTEAFF.

The rearrangement links TRBV10-1 to TRBJ1-2; D unclear. V dropped 6 bases and J dropped 8 bases, with 7 bases sitting between them. The germline CDR1 and CDR2 sequences are WNHNN and SYGVQD (reference sequence). The CDR3 covers 10 residues. CDR3 sequence: CASSRGGYTF. CDR3 sequence (DNA): TGCGCCAGCAGCAGAGGCGGCTACACCTTC.

V is TRBV30 and J is TRBJ2-1, with 10 bases aligning to TRBD2. Germline CDR1 GTSNPN, CDR2 SVGIG (reference sequence). The CDR3 runs 14 residues. Losses at the gene ends were 3 bases for V and 8 bases for J; bases not matched to a gene: 7. This CDR3 reads CAWRLAGEVDEQFF. For the CDR3, the DNA is TGTGCCTGGAGGCTAGCGGGAGAGGTTGATGAGCAGTTCTTC. The entire variable domain, with the rest obtained from reference TRBV30 and TRBJ2-1, is as follows: SQTIHQWPATLVQPVGSPLSLECTVEGTSNPNLYWYRQAAGRGLQLLFYSVGIGQISSEVPQNLSASRPQDRQFILSSKKLLLSDSGFYLCAWRLAGEVDEQFFGPGTRLTVL.

This clone came up once. The gene calls are TRBV19 and TRBJ2-3; D might be TRBD2 (6 bases). V was trimmed by 8 bases and J by 5 bases, leaving 14 bases between them. The CDR3 contains 13 residues. Per germline, CDR1 LNHDA and CDR2 SQIVND (reference sequence). Here the CDR3 reads CASGGTRGDTQYF. As DNA, the CDR3 is TGTGCCAGTGGCGGGACGAGGGGAGATACGCAGTATTTT.

The genes are TRBV15 and TRBJ2-7; 10 bases line up with TRBD2. The CDR3 length is 14 residues. V lost 4 bases to trimming and J lost 6 bases; unmatched junction nucleotides: 6. CDR1 and CDR2 (germline): LNHNV, YYDKDF (reference sequence). CDR3 DNA sequence: TGTGCCACCAGCAAGCGGGAGGGCCTCCTCGAGCAGTACTTC. Residues: CATSKREGLLEQYF.

This chain connects TRBV27 to TRBJ1-1, with 8 bases lining up with TRBD1. The CDR3 sequence is 13 residues long. Germline CDR1 MNHEY, CDR2 SMNVEV (reference sequence). The V segment lost 9 bases and the J segment 6 bases; nucleotides outside the gene matches: 9. The CDR3: CASRAGGGSEAFF. Here the CDR3 DNA reads TGTGCCAGTAGGGCAGGGGGCGGATCTGAAGCTTTCTTT.

In DNA, the CDR3 is TGCGCCAGCAGCTCGACAGGGAACTATGGCTACACCTTC. Translation: CASSSTGNYGYTF. The V and J genes are TRBV5-1 and TRBJ1-2; the match to TRBD1 covers 7 bases. Germline V CDR1 and CDR2: SGHRS, YFSETQ. V lost 3 bases to trimming and J lost 2 bases; unmatched junction nucleotides: 1. The CDR3 has 13 amino acids.

This rearrangement joins TRBV5-6 to TRBJ2-5, with 9 bases matching TRBD1. Germline V gene sequence: CDR1 SGHDT, CDR2 YYEEEE. V shed 3 bases and J 7 bases; nucleotides not matched to a gene: 10. The CDR3 totals 15 residues. The CDR3 reads CASSSLQGAGGTQYF. CDR3 coding DNA: TGTGCCAGCAGCTCCTTACAGGGGGCCGGGGGGACCCAGTACTTC.

The J gene is TRBJ2-5, the V gene TRBV2, with D maybe TRBD1 (6 bases). The V end lost 3 bases, the J end lost 4 bases, and 6 bases lay between the germline ends. CDR1 SNHLY and CDR2 FYNNEI come from the germline V gene. The length of the CDR3 is 12 residues. The CDR3 region is CASSDRGETQYF. CDR3 DNA sequence: TGTGCCAGCAGTGACAGGGGAGAGACCCAGTACTTC.